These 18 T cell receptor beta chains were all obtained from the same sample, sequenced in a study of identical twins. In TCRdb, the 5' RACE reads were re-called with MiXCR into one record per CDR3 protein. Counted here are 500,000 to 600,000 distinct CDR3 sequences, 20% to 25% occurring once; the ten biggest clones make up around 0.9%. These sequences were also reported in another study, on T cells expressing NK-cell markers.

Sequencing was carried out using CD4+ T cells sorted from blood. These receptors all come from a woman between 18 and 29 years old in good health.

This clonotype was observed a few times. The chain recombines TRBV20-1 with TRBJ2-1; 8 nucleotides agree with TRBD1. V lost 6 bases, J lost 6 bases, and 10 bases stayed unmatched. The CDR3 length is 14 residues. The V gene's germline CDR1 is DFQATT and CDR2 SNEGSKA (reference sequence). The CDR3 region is CSAASGQVGNEQFF. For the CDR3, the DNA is TGCAGTGCCGCATCGGGACAGGTCGGCAATGAGCAGTTCTTC.

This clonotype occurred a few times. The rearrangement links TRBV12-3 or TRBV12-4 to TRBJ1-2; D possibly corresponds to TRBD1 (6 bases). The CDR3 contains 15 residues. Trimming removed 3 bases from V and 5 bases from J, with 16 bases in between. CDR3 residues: CASSLGTRSVYGYTF. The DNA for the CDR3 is TGTGCCAGCAGTTTGGGGACAAGGTCCGTTTATGGCTACACCTTC.

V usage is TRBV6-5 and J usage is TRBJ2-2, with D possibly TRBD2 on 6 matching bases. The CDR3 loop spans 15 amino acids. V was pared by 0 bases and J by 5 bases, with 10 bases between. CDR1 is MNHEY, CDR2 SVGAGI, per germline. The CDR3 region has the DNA TGTGCCAGCAGTTACTCGATCCTAGCGACCGGGGAGCTGTTTTTT. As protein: CASSYSILATGELFF.

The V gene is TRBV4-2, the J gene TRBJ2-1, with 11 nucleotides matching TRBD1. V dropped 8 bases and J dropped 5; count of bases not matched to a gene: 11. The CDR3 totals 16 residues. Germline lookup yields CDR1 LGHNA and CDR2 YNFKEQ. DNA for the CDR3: TGTGCCAGCGGAAAAGTGGGACAGGGGGAGCACAATGAGCAGTTCTTC. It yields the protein CASGKVGQGEHNEQFF.

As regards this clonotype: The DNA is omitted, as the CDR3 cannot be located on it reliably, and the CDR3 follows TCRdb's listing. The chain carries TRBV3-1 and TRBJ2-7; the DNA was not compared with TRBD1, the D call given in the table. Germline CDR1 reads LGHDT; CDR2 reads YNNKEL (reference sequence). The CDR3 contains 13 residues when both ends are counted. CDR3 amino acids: CASSGPVGQGINF.

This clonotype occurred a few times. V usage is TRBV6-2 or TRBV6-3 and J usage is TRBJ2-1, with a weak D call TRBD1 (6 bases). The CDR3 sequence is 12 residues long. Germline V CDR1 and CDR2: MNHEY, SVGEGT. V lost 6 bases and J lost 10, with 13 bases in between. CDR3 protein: CASRGDIVEQFF. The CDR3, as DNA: TGTGCCAGCAGGGGGGACATAGTCGAGCAGTTCTTC.

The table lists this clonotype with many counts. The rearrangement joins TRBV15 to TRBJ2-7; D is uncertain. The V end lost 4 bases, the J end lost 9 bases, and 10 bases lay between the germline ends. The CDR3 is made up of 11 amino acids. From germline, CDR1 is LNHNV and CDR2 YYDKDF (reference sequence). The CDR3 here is CATSKGSSQYF. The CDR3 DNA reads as TGTGCCACCAGCAAAGGCTCGTCGCAGTACTTC. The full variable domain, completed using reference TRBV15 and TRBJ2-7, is DAMVIQNPRYQVTQFGKPVTLSCSQTLNHNVMYWYQQKSSQAPKLLFHYYDKDFNNEADTPDNFQSRRPNTSFCFLDIRSPGLGDTAMYLCATSKGSSQYFGPGTRLTVT.

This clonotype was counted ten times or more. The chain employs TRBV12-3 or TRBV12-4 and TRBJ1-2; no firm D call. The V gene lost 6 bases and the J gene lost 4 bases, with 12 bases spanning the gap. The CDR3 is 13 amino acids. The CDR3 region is CASSAAFGYGYTF. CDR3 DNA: TGTGCCAGCAGCGCGGCGTTTGGCTATGGCTACACCTTC.

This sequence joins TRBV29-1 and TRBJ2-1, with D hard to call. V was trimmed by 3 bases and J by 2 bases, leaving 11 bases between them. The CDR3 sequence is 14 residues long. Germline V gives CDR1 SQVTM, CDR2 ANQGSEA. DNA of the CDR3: TGCAGCGTTGAGAGGTTCCTACCCTACAATGAGCAGTTCTTC. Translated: CSVERFLPYNEQFF.

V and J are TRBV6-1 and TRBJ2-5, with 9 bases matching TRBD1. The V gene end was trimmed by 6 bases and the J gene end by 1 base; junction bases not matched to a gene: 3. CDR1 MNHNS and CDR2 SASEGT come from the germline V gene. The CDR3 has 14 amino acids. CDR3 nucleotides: TGTGCCAGCAGCAGACAGGGGGTCCAAGAGACCCAGTACTTC. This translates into CASSRQGVQETQYF.

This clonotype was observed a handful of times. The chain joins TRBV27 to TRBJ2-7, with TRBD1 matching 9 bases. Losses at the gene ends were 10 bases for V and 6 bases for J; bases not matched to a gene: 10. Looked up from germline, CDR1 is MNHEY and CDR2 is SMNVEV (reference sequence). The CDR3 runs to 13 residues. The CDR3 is CATHRDRASEQYF. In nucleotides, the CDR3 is TGTGCCACCCACCGGGACAGGGCATCCGAGCAGTACTTC.

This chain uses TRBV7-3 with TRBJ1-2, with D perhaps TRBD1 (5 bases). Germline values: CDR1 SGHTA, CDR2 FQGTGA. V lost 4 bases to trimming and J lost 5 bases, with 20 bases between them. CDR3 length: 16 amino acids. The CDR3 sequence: CASSSHAGTGGYGYTF. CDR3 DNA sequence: TGTGCCAGCAGCTCCCACGCCGGGACCGGGGGGTATGGCTACACCTTC.

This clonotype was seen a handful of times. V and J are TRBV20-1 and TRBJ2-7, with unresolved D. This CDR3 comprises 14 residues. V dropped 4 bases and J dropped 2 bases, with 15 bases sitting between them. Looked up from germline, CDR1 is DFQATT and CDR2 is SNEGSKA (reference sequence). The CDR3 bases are TGCAGTGCTAACCCAGGCAACTCGGCCTACGAGCAGTACTTC. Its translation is CSANPGNSAYEQYF.

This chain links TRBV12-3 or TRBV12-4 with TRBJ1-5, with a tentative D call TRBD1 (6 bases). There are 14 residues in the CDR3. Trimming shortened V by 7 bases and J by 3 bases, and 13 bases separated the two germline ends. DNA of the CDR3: TGTGCCAGCACCAGGGGACACAACAATCAGCCCCAGCATTTT. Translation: CASTRGHNNQPQHF.

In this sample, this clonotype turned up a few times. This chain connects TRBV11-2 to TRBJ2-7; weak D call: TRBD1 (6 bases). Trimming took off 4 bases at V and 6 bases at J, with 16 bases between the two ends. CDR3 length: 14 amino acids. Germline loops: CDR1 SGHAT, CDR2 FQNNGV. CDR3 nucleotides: TGTGCCAGCAGCTCCAGTTCAGGGACAATCGAGCAGTACTTC. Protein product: CASSSSSGTIEQYF.

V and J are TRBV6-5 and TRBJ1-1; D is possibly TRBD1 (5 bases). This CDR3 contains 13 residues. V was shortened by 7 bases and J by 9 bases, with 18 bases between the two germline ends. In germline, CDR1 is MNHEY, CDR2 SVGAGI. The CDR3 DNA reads TGTGCCAGCATTAAGGTGAGGGGACTTAAAGCTTTCTTT. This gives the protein CASIKVRGLKAFF.

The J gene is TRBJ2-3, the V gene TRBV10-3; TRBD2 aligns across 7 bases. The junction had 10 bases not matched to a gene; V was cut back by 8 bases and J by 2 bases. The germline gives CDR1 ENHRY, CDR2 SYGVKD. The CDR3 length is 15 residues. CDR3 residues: CAIRGSGEDTDTQYF. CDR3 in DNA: TGTGCCATCCGGGGCAGCGGGGAAGACACAGATACGCAGTATTTT.

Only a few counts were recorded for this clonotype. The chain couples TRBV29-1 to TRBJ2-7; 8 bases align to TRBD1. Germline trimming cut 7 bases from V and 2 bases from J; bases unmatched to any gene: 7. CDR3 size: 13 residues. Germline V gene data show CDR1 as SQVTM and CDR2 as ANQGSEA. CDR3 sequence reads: CSAMDRATYEQYF. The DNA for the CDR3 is TGCAGCGCGATGGACAGGGCGACCTACGAGCAGTACTTC.